The clone carrying this T cell receptor (beta chain) was observed many times. No DNA is shown, since the ends of the CDR3 on it are uncertain; the CDR3 is the one TCRdb lists. Via MiXCR, TCRdb re-called the 5' RACE reads, giving one row per CDR3 protein. The top ten hold 6% to 8.5% of the sample, which has a few hundred thousand distinct CDR3 sequences, roughly 10% seen once. The sample comes from a study of identical twins. The same sample was also studied in work on yellow fever vaccine responses in identical twins. That report notes: The T cell response to vaccination in identical twins was reportedly partly convergent and partly personalized.

The source is a young woman in good health. Sequencing input: CD8+ T cells sorted from blood.

The CDR3 spells CASSNLVGTGTCKNIQYF. This chain joins TRBV21-1 and TRBJ2-4; the table assigns TRBD1, which was not confirmed against the DNA. TRBV21-1 counts as a pseudogene. Ends included, the CDR3 has 18 residues.